This T cell receptor beta chain was recorded in a study of cytomegalovirus exposure and HLA in healthy donors. Findings and limits, study-wide: As was reported, the HLA-A and HLA-B alleles of most subjects were accurately predicted from TCR beta sequences.

Concerning this clone: As yet, its antigen is unknown.

Unmatched junction bases numbered 8, after V lost 4 bases and J lost 5 bases. The CDR3 runs to 15 residues. Looked up from germline, CDR1 is MGHRA and CDR2 is YSYEKL. The PCR employed 60 Vbeta primers together with 13 Jbeta primers. TCRdb's copy holds only in-frame clones and misses some; the assay was immunoSEQ multiplex PCR. This sample carries around 100,000 clones, 80% to 85% of them seen once, and the ten largest clones take approximately 23%. This sequence was found in a man aged 25 to 40 in good health and CMV-seropositive. The rearrangement links TRBV4-1 to TRBJ2-5; 9 nucleotides agree with TRBD1. Sequenced: PBMCs. CDR3 sequence (DNA): TGCGCCAGCAGCCCCGGACAGGGGATTGGGGAGACCCAGTACTTC. Translating it yields CASSPGQGIGETQYF.